The 20 T cell receptor beta chains listed next were all sequenced from one sample in a study of T cell repertoires in cytomegalovirus infection. No antigen has been assigned to these receptors. One entry per CDR3 protein, called by TCRdb with MiXCR from the reads. The data contain about 570,000 distinct CDR3 sequences, 35% to 50% of them singletons. The material sequenced was cultured PBMCs, taken from culture after CMV antigen stimulation. Every receptor here comes from a human donor in good health (CMV status not recorded). Some clones in this sample may be carry-over from other donors' samples.

This clonotype was counted a few times. V is TRBV28 and J is TRBJ1-4; maybe TRBD1 (5 bases). The V end lost 5 bases, the J end lost 3 bases, and 13 bases lay between the germline ends. From germline, CDR1 is MDHEN and CDR2 SYDVKM. The CDR3 is 15 amino acids. CDR3 protein: CASSESDSSNEKLFF. In DNA, the CDR3 is TGTGCCAGCAGTGAAAGCGACAGTTCTAATGAAAAACTGTTTTTT.

This clonotype showed up just a few times. The gene calls are TRBV27 and TRBJ1-4; D is uncertain. The CDR3 covers 15 residues. Germline CDR1 MNHEY, CDR2 SMNVEV (reference sequence). Trimming removed 6 bases at V and 4 bases at J, with 15 bases between. DNA for the CDR3: TGTGCCAGCAGCCGTTCCGGGAACGTTAATGAAAAACTGTTTTTT. This gives the protein CASSRSGNVNEKLFF.

The V and J genes are TRBV27 and TRBJ1-4, with 9 bases lining up with TRBD1. J lost 8 bases, V lost 4 bases, and 8 bases had no gene match. CDR1 is MNHEY, CDR2 SMNVEV, per germline (reference sequence). The CDR3 totals 15 residues. CDR3 protein: CASSSRDRVGEKLFF. The CDR3 DNA reads TGTGCCAGCAGTTCCCGGGACAGGGTTGGCGAAAAACTGTTTTTT.

The V and J genes are TRBV7-6 and TRBJ2-1; TRBD2 matches 9 bases. This CDR3 comprises 14 residues. Germline V gives CDR1 SGHVS, CDR2 FNYEAQ. J gave up 7 bases and V 7 bases, and 8 bases lay outside the gene matches. This CDR3 is CASTGVAGVNEQFF. Here the CDR3 DNA reads TGTGCCAGCACGGGGGTAGCGGGAGTAAATGAGCAGTTCTTC.

The gene calls are TRBV7-9 and TRBJ2-5, with D perhaps TRBD1 (6 bases). Germline CDR1 SEHNR, CDR2 FQNEAQ (reference sequence). The germline V and J ends were trimmed by 3 bases and 5 bases, with 16 bases remaining between them. The CDR3 totals 15 residues. CDR3 in DNA: TGTGCCAGCAGCTTTACGTCAGGGGCGCGGGAGACCCAGTACTTC. Translation gives CASSFTSGARETQYF.

In its sample, this clonotype was seen many times. This chain joins TRBV7-2 and TRBJ2-7; D may correspond to TRBD1 or TRBD2 (6 bases each). Trimming stripped 5 bases from V and 4 bases from J, with 15 bases between. In germline, CDR1 is SGHTA, CDR2 FQGNSA. The CDR3 sequence is 14 residues long. CDR3 region: CASSLHPGAYEQYF. In nucleotides, the CDR3 is TGTGCCAGCAGCCTACACCCGGGGGCGTACGAGCAGTACTTC.

The rearrangement uses TRBV28 and TRBJ1-1, with 10 bases aligning to TRBD1. This CDR3 has 15 amino acids. The V segment lost 8 bases and the J segment 3 bases; nucleotides outside the gene matches: 9. CDR1 is MDHEN and CDR2 is SYDVKM in the germline V gene. The CDR3 sequence is CASLGGQGQYTEAFF. The CDR3 nucleotides are TGTGCCAGCCTTGGGGGACAGGGGCAGTACACTGAAGCTTTCTTT.

The chain links TRBV6-1 to TRBJ1-2, with D possibly TRBD1 on 5 matching bases. CDR1 is MNHNS, CDR2 SASEGT, per germline. CDR3 size: 15 residues. The V gene lost 0 bases and the J gene lost 8 bases, with 16 bases spanning the gap. This CDR3 reads CASSEAPVRGRGYTF. CDR3 nucleotide sequence: TGTGCCAGCAGTGAAGCCCCGGTGAGGGGCAGGGGCTACACCTTC.

This clonotype has a handful of counts. This rearrangement joins TRBV7-2 to TRBJ1-1; no clear D gene. Germline V gene lookup returns CDR1 SGHTA and CDR2 FQGNSA. The CDR3 runs to 13 residues. V lost 2 bases and J 8 bases, leaving 12 bases between the germline ends. In DNA form, the CDR3 reads TGTGCCAGCAGCTTAATATGGATAGACGAAGCTTTCTTT. Translating it yields CASSLIWIDEAFF. Variable domain in full (rest from reference TRBV7-2 and TRBJ1-1): GAGVSQSPSNKVTEKGKDVELRCDPISGHTALYWYRQSLGQGLEFLIYFQGNSAPDKSGLPSDRFSAERTGGSVSTLTIQRTQQEDSAVYLCASSLIWIDEAFFGQGTRLTVV.

The rearrangement uses TRBV6-5 and TRBJ2-5, with D possibly being TRBD1 or TRBD2 (5 bases each). Per germline, CDR1 MNHEY and CDR2 SVGAGI. V was pared by 1 base and J by 2 bases, with 17 bases between. This CDR3 is 17 amino acids long. The CDR3 DNA reads as TGTGCCAGCAGTTACTTGGCAGGGAGACCCCAACAAGAGACCCAGTACTTC. This encodes CASSYLAGRPQQETQYF.

This clonotype appeared once. The chain combines TRBV27 with TRBJ2-5; a possible D gene is TRBD2 (5 bases). The CDR3 consists of 13 residues. V was cut by 5 bases and J by 7 bases, with 14 bases left in between. Germline CDR1 MNHEY, CDR2 SMNVEV (reference sequence). CDR3 in DNA: TGTGCCAGCAGTCGGGATGGCCCGGGGACCCAGTACTTC. Translation: CASSRDGPGTQYF.

This clonotype was seen a few times. The genes are TRBV7-2 and TRBJ1-1; 9 bases agree with TRBD1. This CDR3 has 13 amino acids. Germline CDR1 and CDR2: SGHTA and FQGNSA. The J segment lost 5 bases and the V segment lost 5 bases, leaving 3 bases of the junction unmatched. CDR3 bases: TGTGCCAGCAGCAGGGACAGGGAAACTGAAGCTTTCTTT. It is translated as CASSRDRETEAFF.

In this sample, this clonotype turned up a few times. The rearrangement joins TRBV28 to TRBJ2-1; 7 nucleotides align to TRBD2. This CDR3 is 14 amino acids long. Germline CDR1 is MDHEN and CDR2 is SYDVKM. V was pared by 2 bases and J by 4 bases, with 2 bases of the junction left unmatched. The CDR3 bases are TGTGCCAGCAGTTTAACTAGCGATTACAATGAGCAGTTCTTC. Amino acid sequence: CASSLTSDYNEQFF. Based on the CDR3 plus reference TRBV28 and TRBJ2-1, the full variable domain is DVKVTQSSRYLVKRTGEKVFLECVQDMDHENMFWYRQDPGLGLRLIYFSYDVKMKEKGDIPEGYSVSREKKERFSLILESASTNQTSMYLCASSLTSDYNEQFFGPGTRLTVL.

V gene TRBV10-3 combines with J gene TRBJ1-6; D is perhaps TRBD1 (6 bases). Germline V lookup: CDR1 ENHRY, CDR2 SYGVKD. The V end lost 1 base, the J end lost 10 bases, and 14 bases lay between the germline ends. This CDR3 is built from 15 residues. CDR3 bases: TGTGCCATCAGTGAGTTGGGGGGCCCGGAGTCACCCCTCCACTTT. Its protein product is CAISELGGPESPLHF.

The V gene is TRBV28, the J gene TRBJ2-3, with 10 bases that match TRBD2. Germline V gene sequence: CDR1 MDHEN, CDR2 SYDVKM. The CDR3 runs to 17 residues. V gave up 8 bases and J gave up 6 bases; unmatched junction bases: 17. CDR3 bases: TGTGCCAGCCATCGGGCTAGCGGGGGCCCCGGGGGGGATACGCAGTATTTT. Translated, it gives CASHRASGGPGGDTQYF.

The chain couples TRBV6-5 to TRBJ1-1; tentatively, D is TRBD1 (5 bases). CDR1 is MNHEY and CDR2 is SVGAGI in the germline V gene. V shed 4 bases and J shed 6 bases, with 12 bases lying between them. The CDR3 spans 13 residues. CDR3 bases: TGTGCCAGCAGTTCGGGAGGGGTGTCTGAAGCTTTCTTT. Amino acids: CASSSGGVSEAFF.

This clonotype was counted ten times or more. The chain combines TRBV7-2 with TRBJ2-1, with D maybe TRBD2 (7 bases). CDR1 and CDR2 from the germline V gene are SGHTA and FQGNSA. The CDR3 sequence is 16 residues long. Trimming took off 2 bases at V and 2 bases at J, with 13 bases between the two ends. CDR3 sequence reads: CASSLSGGFTYNEQFF. CDR3 nucleotide sequence: TGTGCCAGCAGCTTATCGGGGGGCTTCACCTACAATGAGCAGTTCTTC.

The V gene is TRBV29-1, the J gene TRBJ1-2; no clear D gene. V lost 3 bases, J lost 7 bases, and 12 bases lay in between. Germline lookup yields CDR1 SQVTM and CDR2 ANQGSEA. This CDR3 is built from 12 residues. CDR3 DNA sequence: TGCAGCGTTGATCGACTAGTTGTTGGCTACACCTTC. This codes for CSVDRLVVGYTF.

The rearrangement uses TRBV7-9 and TRBJ2-1; D might be TRBD2 (5 bases). Trimming shortened V by 2 bases and J by 10 bases, and 12 bases separated the two germline ends. Germline V gene lookup returns CDR1 SEHNR and CDR2 FQNEAQ (reference sequence). The CDR3 is 13 residues long. DNA for the CDR3: TGTGCCAGCAGCTTATCCTGGGAGCGGGAGCAGTTCTTC. Encoded protein: CASSLSWEREQFF.

The V call is TRBV28, the J call TRBJ1-6; TRBD1 might be the D (5 bases). The germline V gene encodes CDR1 MDHEN and CDR2 SYDVKM. The ends were cut back, 9 bases at V and 9 bases at J, with 18 bases in the middle. CDR3 length equals 14 residues. CDR3 sequence reads: CASGGGVAGSPLHF. CDR3 coding DNA: TGTGCCAGTGGGGGAGGGGTTGCCGGTTCACCCCTCCACTTT.